These 7 T cell receptor beta chains were all obtained from the same sample, sequenced in a study of blood T cell repertoires in COVID-19. The table came from immunoSEQ multiplex PCR; TCRdb's copy has only in-frame clones and leaves some out. Here the sample spans fewer than 500,000 clones, about 85% being singletons. Sequencing was performed on PBMCs or T cells enriched from blood (not recorded which). These receptors all come from a woman under 30 who had recovered from COVID-19.

The genes are TRBV5-1 and TRBJ2-1, with 7 positions matching TRBD1. After removal of 4 bases from V and 4 bases from J, the junction contained 11 bases not matched to a gene. Germline V gene lookup returns CDR1 SGHRS and CDR2 YFSETQ. The CDR3 runs 16 residues. The CDR3 DNA reads TGCGCCAGCAGCGCGGACAGGCCGAGGTGGTACAATGAGCAGTTCTTC. Its translation: CASSADRPRWYNEQFF.

V and J are TRBV7-3 and TRBJ1-3, with a possible D match to TRBD1 (6 bases). Between the trimmed V and J ends, which lost 5 bases and 4 bases, there was a span of 18 bases. The CDR3 has 16 amino acids. Germline V gene lookup returns CDR1 SGHTA and CDR2 FQGTGA. The CDR3 here is CASSPQSGGAGNTIYF. Here the CDR3 DNA reads TGTGCCAGCAGCCCACAGAGTGGGGGCGCAGGAAACACCATATATTTT.

At least ten counts were recorded for this clone. The genes are TRBV11-3 and TRBJ2-7; TRBD2 aligns across 7 bases. The CDR3 is made up of 16 amino acids. CDR1 is SGHNT and CDR2 is YENEEA in the germline V gene. The V segment lost 0 bases and the J segment 2 bases; nucleotides outside the gene matches: 7. In DNA, the CDR3 is TGTGCCAGCAGCTTAGAACGCGGGGGAGGCCCCTACGAGCAGTACTTC. This translates into CASSLERGGGPYEQYF.

V usage is TRBV9 and J usage is TRBJ1-2, with a tentative D call TRBD1 (6 bases). The V end lost 5 bases, the J end lost 8 bases, and 19 bases lay between the germline ends. The CDR3 is made up of 14 amino acids. Germline V gene data show CDR1 as SGDLS and CDR2 as YYNGEE. The CDR3 nucleotides read TGTGCCAGCAGTGGCGGCAGGGGCTTAGAGGGCTACACCTTC. As protein: CASSGGRGLEGYTF.

The chain has TRBV3-1 (or the pseudogene TRBV3-2) and TRBJ2-7; 9 positions match TRBD2. Germline assignment: CDR1 LGHDT and CDR2 YNNKEL (reference sequence). Trimming took 0 bases from V and 2 from J; bases not matched to a gene: 5. The CDR3 is 16 amino acids. In DNA form, the CDR3 reads TGTGCCAGCAGCCAAGACATTGAGCGGGGGGCCTACGAGCAGTACTTC. Encoded protein: CASSQDIERGAYEQYF.

The chain employs TRBV29-1 and TRBJ2-7; 11 positions match TRBD1. The CDR3 is 12 residues long. Unmatched junction bases numbered 1, after V lost 3 bases and J lost 6 bases. CDR1 SQVTM and CDR2 ANQGSEA come from the germline V gene. This chain's CDR3 is CSVEGQGGEQYF. The CDR3 coding sequence is TGCAGCGTTGAGGGACAGGGGGGCGAGCAGTACTTC.

The chain links TRBV5-1 to TRBJ2-6, with a possible D match to TRBD1 (5 bases). The CDR3 runs 17 residues. V lost 3 bases and J 0 bases, leaving 13 bases between the germline ends. CDR1 SGHRS and CDR2 YFSETQ come from the germline V gene. CDR3: CASSWGLSSSGANVLTF. The DNA for the CDR3 is TGCGCCAGCAGCTGGGGCCTGTCGAGCTCTGGGGCCAACGTCCTGACTTTC.